These T cell receptor beta chains were read from a single sample in a study of T cell repertoires in cytomegalovirus infection. One entry per CDR3 protein results from TCRdb running MiXCR on the reads. The sample has about 440,000 distinct CDR3 sequences, approximately 30% seen once. The sample consisted of PBMCs. These TCRs come from a human donor in good health (CMV status not recorded). Some clones in this sample may be carry-over from other donors' samples. Each CDR3 is given with its conserved first and last residue. The order of the fields is clone size, V gene, D gene, J gene, CDR3 DNA, CDR3 protein. The D gene is left open where the match is weak. Expanded clones get a size class; other rows say once, few or many, or leave the size out.

>.|TRBV6-2/TRBV6-3|.|TRBJ1-1
TGTGCCAGCAGTGGACAGAGAATCAACACTGAAGCTTTCTTT
CASSGQRINTEAFF
>.|TRBV24-1|TRBD1|TRBJ1-2
TGTGCCACCAGTGAGACCGGGACAGCCAACTATGGCTACACCTTC
CATSETGTANYGYTF
>.|TRBV10-2|.|TRBJ2-1
TGCGCCACCGGGGGAGCGGCGGGCAATGAGCAGTTCTTC
CATGGAAGNEQFF
>.|TRBV6-2/TRBV6-3|.|TRBJ1-5
TGTGCCAGCAGTTACACCGGTCAGCCCCAGCATTTT
CASSYTGQPQHF
>.|TRBV28|TRBD1|TRBJ2-2
TGTGCCAGCAGTTTACCCACCCCCACAGGGGTCGGGGAGCTGTTTTTT
CASSLPTPTGVGELFF
>few|TRBV20-1|TRBD1|TRBJ2-7
TGCAGTGTTAGAAGGGGGCCCGGATCCTACGAGCAGTACTTC
CSVRRGPGSYEQYF
>.|TRBV7-2|.|TRBJ1-4
TGTGCCAGCAGCGTGGATGCAACTAATGAAAAACTGTTTTTT
CASSVDATNEKLFF
>.|TRBV2|TRBD1|TRBJ2-7
TGTGCCAGCAGTGATCAGGGGGCGATTGGGGGCGAGCAGTACTTC
CASSDQGAIGGEQYF
>many|TRBV12-3/TRBV12-4|TRBD2|TRBJ2-3
TGTGCCAGCAGCTTAGGCGGGGGGGCCACAGATACGCAGTATTTT
CASSLGGGATDTQYF
>.|TRBV7-6|TRBD2|TRBJ2-1
TGTGCCAGCAGCTATGTAGCGGGGGTCTACAATGAGCAGTTCTTC
CASSYVAGVYNEQFF
>.|TRBV7-9|.|TRBJ1-4
TGTGCCAGCACCCCACTGGACAGTGAAATACTGTGTTTT
CASTPLDSEILCF
>few|TRBV6-2/TRBV6-3|.|TRBJ2-7
TGTGCCAGCAGTAACCCTACCCCCTACGAGCAGTACTTC
CASSNPTPYEQYF
>medium-sized|TRBV6-2/TRBV6-3|TRBD1|TRBJ2-1
TGTGCCAGCAGTCCCGGGACAGATTGGGGTGAGCAGTTCTTC
CASSPGTDWGEQFF
>many|TRBV6-2/TRBV6-3|.|TRBJ2-3
TGTGCCAGCAGTCCGACGGCGGATACGCAGTATTTT
CASSPTADTQYF
>.|TRBV5-5|TRBD1|TRBJ1-5
TGTGCCAGCAGCTTGGTTGGGGGACAGGGTGCCCAGCCCCAGCATTTT
CASSLVGGQGAQPQHF
>.|TRBV19|.|TRBJ2-2
TGTGCCAGTAGTCGCGGACCAGGAAACACCGGGGAGCTGTTTTTT
CASSRGPGNTGELFF
>.|TRBV6-2/TRBV6-3|TRBD2|TRBJ2-1
TGTGCCAGCAGCCTCGGACTAGCGGGTTTGGGTGAGCAGTTCTTC
CASSLGLAGLGEQFF
>.|TRBV19|TRBD1|TRBJ1-4
TGTGCCAGTGGCCCGACCTCGGGACAGTATAATGAAAAACTGTTTTTT
CASGPTSGQYNEKLFF
>.|TRBV7-2|.|TRBJ2-7
TGTTCCAGCAGCGGCTACAGGACTTACTACGAGCAGTACTTC
CSSSGYRTYYEQYF
>many|TRBV7-2|.|TRBJ2-1
TGTGCCAGCAGCGCCATAGGGGGGAACTACAATGAGCAGTTCTTC
CASSAIGGNYNEQFF
>.|TRBV29-1|.|TRBJ2-1
TGCAGCGTTCACCCCCCCCCCAGGGACGGTGAGCAGTTCTTC
CSVHPPPRDGEQFF
>many|TRBV7-2|.|TRBJ2-1
TGTGCCAGCAGCTTAGTTTTCGGGAAAAACAATGAGCAGTTCTTC
CASSLVFGKNNEQFF
>.|TRBV7-9|.|TRBJ1-2
TGTGCCAGCAGCCCGTCTAACTATGGCTACACCTTC
CASSPSNYGYTF
>many|TRBV7-2|.|TRBJ1-2
TGTGCCAGCAGCTTAGCCGGGGGCTACTATGGCTACACCTTC
CASSLAGGYYGYTF
>.|TRBV20-1|TRBD2|TRBJ2-3
TGCAGTGCCGGGACTAGCGTTACAGATACGCAGTATTTT
CSAGTSVTDTQYF
>.|TRBV20-1|TRBD1|TRBJ1-5
TGCAGTGCTAGAGCGGGACAGGGGGCAGCAAGCAATCAGCCCCAGCATTTT
CSARAGQGAASNQPQHF
>.|TRBV4-3|.|TRBJ1-2
TGCGCCAGCAGCCCTGAAGAAAATTATGGCTACACCTTC
CASSPEENYGYTF
>.|TRBV13|.|TRBJ2-7
TGTGCCAGCAGCTTAGATCCAGGGCGTTTGGGCGAGCAGTACTTC
CASSLDPGRLGEQYF
>many|TRBV7-2|TRBD1|TRBJ1-1
TGTGCCAGCAGCCCATTGAGCAGGGGGCTGGGGAACACTGAAGCTTTCTTT
CASSPLSRGLGNTEAFF
>many|TRBV6-2/TRBV6-3|.|TRBJ2-7
TGTGCCAGCAGTTACGCGCCTCCGACGGCAGCGATGGACTTC
CASSYAPPTAAMDF
>.|TRBV7-2|TRBD2|TRBJ2-7
TGTTCCAGCAGCTTAGAAGCGCGGGGGGTCGGCGAGCATTACTTC
CSSSLEARGVGEHYF
>.|TRBV5-8|.|TRBJ2-6
TGTGCCAGCTCGAGGGGGGCGCGCTCTGGGGCCAACGTCCTGACTTTC
CASSRGARSGANVLTF
>few|TRBV20-1|.|TRBJ2-5
TGCAGTGCTAGACGGATCCAAGAGACCCAGTACTTC
CSARRIQETQYF
>few|TRBV6-1|TRBD1|TRBJ2-2
TGTGCCAGCAGTGAACAGGGGGCGGCGTCAGGGGAGCTGTTTTTT
CASSEQGAASGELFF
>.|TRBV20-1|.|TRBJ1-6
TGCAGTGCTAGAATTCGTACGCTACCCGTATACAACTATAATTCACCCCTCCACTTT
CSARIRTLPVYNYNSPLHF
>.|TRBV6-6|.|TRBJ2-7
TGTGCCAGCAAGCTCATTGGCGAGAGCGAGCAGTACTTC
CASKLIGESEQYF
>.|TRBV6-5|.|TRBJ1-1
TGTGCCAGCAGTTACACCTCCTTCGGCAAGAACACTGAAGCTTTCTTT
CASSYTSFGKNTEAFF
>many|TRBV7-6|TRBD1|TRBJ1-1
TGTGCCAGCAGCAAAGAGACAGGGAGCACTGAAGCTTTCTTT
CASSKETGSTEAFF
>few|TRBV6-6|.|TRBJ1-2
TGTGCCAGCACGAACCTTAGACAGGCGACTAACTATGGCTACACCTTC
CASTNLRQATNYGYTF
>.|TRBV20-1|.|TRBJ1-3
TGCAGTGCTACCACCCTACCGTGGAATGGAAACACCATATATTTT
CSATTLPWNGNTIYF
>.|TRBV7-6|TRBD2|TRBJ2-1
TGTGCCAGCAGCTTAGGGCTAGCGGGAATCAATGAGCAGTTCTTC
CASSLGLAGINEQFF
>many|TRBV12-3/TRBV12-4|.|TRBJ2-2
TGTGCCAGCAGTTTGGGGTCCGGGGAGCTGTTTTTT
CASSLGSGELFF
>.|TRBV6-1|TRBD1|TRBJ2-3
TGTGCCAGCAGATCCCGGGACAGGGGCACAGATACGCAGTATTTT
CASRSRDRGTDTQYF
>few|TRBV6-1|TRBD1|TRBJ1-1
TGTGCCAGCAGGTATCAGGGGGGAAACACTGAAGCTTTCTTT
CASRYQGGNTEAFF
>.|TRBV5-5|.|TRBJ2-1
TGTGCCAGCAGCTTTGGGAGGGGGGGACACAATGAGCAGTTCTTC
CASSFGRGGHNEQFF
>.|TRBV7-3|.|TRBJ1-2
TGTGCCAGCAGCCCCAGGACGGCATCGGCCTATGGCTACACCTTC
CASSPRTASAYGYTF
>many|TRBV7-6|.|TRBJ1-5
TGTGCCAGCAGCCCATCTAGAGATCAGCCCCAGCATTTT
CASSPSRDQPQHF
>many|TRBV5-1|.|TRBJ1-5
TGTGCCAGCAGTCGTACAGGTGATAGCAATCAGCCCCAGCATTTT
CASSRTGDSNQPQHF